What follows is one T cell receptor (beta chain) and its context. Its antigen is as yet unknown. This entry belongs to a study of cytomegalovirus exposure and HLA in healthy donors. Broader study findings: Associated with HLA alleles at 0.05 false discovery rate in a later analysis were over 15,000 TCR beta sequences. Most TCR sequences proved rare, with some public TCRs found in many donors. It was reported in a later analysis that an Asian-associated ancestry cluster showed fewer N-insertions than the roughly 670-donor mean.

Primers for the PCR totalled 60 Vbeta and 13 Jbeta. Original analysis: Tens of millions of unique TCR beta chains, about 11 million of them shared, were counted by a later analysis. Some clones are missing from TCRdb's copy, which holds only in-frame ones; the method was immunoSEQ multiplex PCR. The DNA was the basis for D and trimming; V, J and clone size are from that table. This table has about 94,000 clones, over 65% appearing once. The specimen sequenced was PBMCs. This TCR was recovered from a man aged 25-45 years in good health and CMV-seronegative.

The DNA for the CDR3 is TGTGCCAGCACCGGGGGACAGGGTGACGGCTACACCTTC. This translates into CASTGGQGDGYTF. V usage is TRBV28 and J usage is TRBJ1-2; 9 bases match TRBD1. Germline trimming cut 7 bases from V and 8 bases from J; bases unmatched to any gene: 8. The germline V gene has CDR1 MDHEN and CDR2 SYDVKM. The CDR3 length is 13 residues.